This section outlines one T cell receptor (beta chain) sequence together with its context. Per the original methods: Using reference gene primer amplification, nucleated cell counts were estimated. Clones were sequenced by immunoSEQ multiplex PCR, and TCRdb holds only the in-frame ones, with some missing. The V and J calls and clone size were taken over from that table, and D and trimming were inferred from the DNA. The sample includes about 160,000 clones, approximately 81% of them seen just once. Trimming removed 4 bases from V and 3 bases from J; junction bases left unmatched: 5. Germline CDR1 SGHDT, CDR2 YYEEEE. This CDR3 has 14 residues. This entry comes from a study of blood T cell repertoires in COVID-19. Study in general: The United States, Italy and Spain supplied acute and convalescent COVID-19 samples.

This clonotype was obtained from a woman in her forties or fifties with COVID-19, enrolled during active disease. The chain employs TRBV5-6 and TRBJ2-7; TRBD1 aligns across 9 bases. The specimen was peripheral blood. Here the CDR3 reads CASSRDRAFYEQYF. DNA for the CDR3: TGTGCCAGCAGCCGGGACAGGGCTTTCTACGAGCAGTACTTC.